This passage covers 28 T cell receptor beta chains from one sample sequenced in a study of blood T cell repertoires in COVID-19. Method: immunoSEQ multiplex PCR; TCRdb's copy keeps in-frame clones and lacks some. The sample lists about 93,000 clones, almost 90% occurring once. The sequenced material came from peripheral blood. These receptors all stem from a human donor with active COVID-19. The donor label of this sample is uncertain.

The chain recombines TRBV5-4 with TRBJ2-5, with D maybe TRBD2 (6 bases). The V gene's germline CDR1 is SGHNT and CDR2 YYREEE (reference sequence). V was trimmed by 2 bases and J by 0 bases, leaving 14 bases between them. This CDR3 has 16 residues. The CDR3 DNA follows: TGTGCCAGCAGCTTCCCCCCGGCGGGAAACCAAGAGACCCAGTACTTC. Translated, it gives CASSFPPAGNQETQYF. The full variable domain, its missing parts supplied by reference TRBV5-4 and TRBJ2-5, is ETGVTQSPTHLIKTRGQQVTLRCSSQSGHNTVSWYQQALGQGPQFIFQYYREEENGRGNFPPRFSGLQFPNYSSELNVNALELDDSALYLCASSFPPAGNQETQYFGPGTRLLVL.

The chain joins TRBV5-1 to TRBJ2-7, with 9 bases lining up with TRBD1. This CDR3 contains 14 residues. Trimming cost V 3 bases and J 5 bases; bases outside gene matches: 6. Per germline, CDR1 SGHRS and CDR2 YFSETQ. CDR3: CASSYGQGRHEQYF. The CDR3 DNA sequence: TGCGCCAGCAGCTATGGACAGGGGCGGCACGAGCAGTACTTC.

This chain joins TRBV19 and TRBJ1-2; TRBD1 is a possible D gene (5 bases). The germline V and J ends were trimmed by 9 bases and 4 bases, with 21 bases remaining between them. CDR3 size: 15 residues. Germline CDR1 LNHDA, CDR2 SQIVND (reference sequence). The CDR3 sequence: CASTQGVRVGYGYTF. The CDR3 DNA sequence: TGTGCCAGCACGCAAGGGGTCAGAGTTGGCTATGGCTACACCTTC.

The CDR3 coding sequence is TGTGCCAGCAGCCAAGGCAGGCTCCAGTCCCTCTACGAGCAGTACTTC. This translates into CASSQGRLQSLYEQYF. The rearrangement links TRBV3-1 (or the pseudogene TRBV3-2) to TRBJ2-7; D is unresolved. V was clipped by 1 base and J by 3 bases, with 16 bases between them. From germline, CDR1 is LGHDT and CDR2 YNNKEL (reference sequence). The CDR3 length is 16 residues.

CDR3 sequence reads: CASSIGREAEAFF. The CDR3 DNA sequence: TGTGCCAGTAGTATCGGGAGAGAGGCTGAAGCTTTCTTT. The rearrangement joins TRBV19 to TRBJ1-1; D remains ambiguous. The CDR3 runs to 13 residues. Germline V gene sequence: CDR1 LNHDA, CDR2 SQIVND (reference sequence). V gave up 3 bases and J gave up 6 bases, with 11 bases separating them.

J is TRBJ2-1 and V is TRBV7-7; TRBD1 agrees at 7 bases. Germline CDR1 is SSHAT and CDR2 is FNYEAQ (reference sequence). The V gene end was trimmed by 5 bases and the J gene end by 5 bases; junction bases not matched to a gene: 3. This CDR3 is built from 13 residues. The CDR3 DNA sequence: TGTGCCAGCAGCCAAGGACAGGACAATGAGCAGTTCTTC. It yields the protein CASSQGQDNEQFF.

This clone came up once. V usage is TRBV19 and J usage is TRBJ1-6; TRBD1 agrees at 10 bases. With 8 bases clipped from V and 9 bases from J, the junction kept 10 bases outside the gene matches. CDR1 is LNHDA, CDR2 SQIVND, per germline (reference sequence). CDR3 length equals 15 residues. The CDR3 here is CASAGTGAAGSPLHF. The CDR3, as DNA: TGTGCCAGTGCCGGGACAGGGGCGGCGGGTTCACCCCTCCACTTT.

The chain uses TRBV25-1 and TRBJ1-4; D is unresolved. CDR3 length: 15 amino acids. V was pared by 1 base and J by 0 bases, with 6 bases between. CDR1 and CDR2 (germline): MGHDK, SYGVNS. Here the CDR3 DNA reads TGTGCCAGCAGTGAATGGGCCGCAACTAATGAAAAACTGTTTTTT. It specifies CASSEWAATNEKLFF.

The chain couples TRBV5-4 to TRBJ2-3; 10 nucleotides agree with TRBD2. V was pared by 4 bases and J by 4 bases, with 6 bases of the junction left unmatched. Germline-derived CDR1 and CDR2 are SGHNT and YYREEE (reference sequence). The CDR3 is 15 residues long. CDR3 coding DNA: TGTGCCAGCAGCCCAGGACTAGCGGCCTCAGATACGCAGTATTTT. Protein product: CASSPGLAASDTQYF.

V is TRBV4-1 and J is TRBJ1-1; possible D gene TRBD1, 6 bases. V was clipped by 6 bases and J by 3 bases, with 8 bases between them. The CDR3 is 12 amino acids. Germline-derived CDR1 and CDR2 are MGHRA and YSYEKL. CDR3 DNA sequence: TGCGCCAGCAGTTCAGGGGACACTGAAGCTTTCTTT. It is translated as CASSSGDTEAFF.

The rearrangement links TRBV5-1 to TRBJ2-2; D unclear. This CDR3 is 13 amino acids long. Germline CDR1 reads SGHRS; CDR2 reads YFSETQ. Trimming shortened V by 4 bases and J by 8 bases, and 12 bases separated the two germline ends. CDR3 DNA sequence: TGCGCCAGCAGCCTCCAAAGACATGGGGAGCTGTTTTTT. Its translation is CASSLQRHGELFF. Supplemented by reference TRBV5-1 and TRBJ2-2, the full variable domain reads KAGVTQTPRYLIKTRGQQVTLSCSPISGHRSVSWYQQTPGQGLQFLFEYFSETQRNKGNFPGRFSGRQFSNSRSEMNVSTLELGDSALYLCASSLQRHGELFFGEGSRLTVL.

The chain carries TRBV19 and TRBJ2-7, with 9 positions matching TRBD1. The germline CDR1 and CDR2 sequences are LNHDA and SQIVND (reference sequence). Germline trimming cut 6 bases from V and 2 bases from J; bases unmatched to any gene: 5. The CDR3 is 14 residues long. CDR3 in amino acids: CASRKTGGTYEQYF. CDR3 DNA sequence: TGTGCCAGTAGGAAGACAGGGGGAACCTACGAGCAGTACTTC.

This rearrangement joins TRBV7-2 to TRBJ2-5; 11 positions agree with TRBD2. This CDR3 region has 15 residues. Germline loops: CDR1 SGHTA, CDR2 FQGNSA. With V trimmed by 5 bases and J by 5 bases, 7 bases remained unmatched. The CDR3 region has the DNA TGTGCCAGCAGCCTGACTAGCGGGGCAATTGAGACCCAGTACTTC. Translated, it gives CASSLTSGAIETQYF.

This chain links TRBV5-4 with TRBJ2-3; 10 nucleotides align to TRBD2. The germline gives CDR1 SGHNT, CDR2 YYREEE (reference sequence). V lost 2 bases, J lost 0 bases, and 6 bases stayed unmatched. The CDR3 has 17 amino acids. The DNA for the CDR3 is TGTGCCAGCAGCTTCCCAAGCGGGGGGGCTAGCACAGATACGCAGTATTTT. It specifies CASSFPSGGASTDTQYF. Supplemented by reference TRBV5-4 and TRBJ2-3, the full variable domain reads ETGVTQSPTHLIKTRGQQVTLRCSSQSGHNTVSWYQQALGQGPQFIFQYYREEENGRGNFPPRFSGLQFPNYSSELNVNALELDDSALYLCASSFPSGGASTDTQYFGPGTRLTVL.

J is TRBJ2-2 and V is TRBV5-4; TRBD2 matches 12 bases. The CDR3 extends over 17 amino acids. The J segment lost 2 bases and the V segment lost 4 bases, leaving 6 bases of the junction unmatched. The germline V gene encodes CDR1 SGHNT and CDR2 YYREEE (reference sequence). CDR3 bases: TGTGCCAGCAGCCACGGACTAGCGGGGATAAACACCGGGGAGCTGTTTTTT. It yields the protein CASSHGLAGINTGELFF. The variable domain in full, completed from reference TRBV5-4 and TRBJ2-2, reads ETGVTQSPTHLIKTRGQQVTLRCSSQSGHNTVSWYQQALGQGPQFIFQYYREEENGRGNFPPRFSGLQFPNYSSELNVNALELDDSALYLCASSHGLAGINTGELFFGEGSRLTVL.

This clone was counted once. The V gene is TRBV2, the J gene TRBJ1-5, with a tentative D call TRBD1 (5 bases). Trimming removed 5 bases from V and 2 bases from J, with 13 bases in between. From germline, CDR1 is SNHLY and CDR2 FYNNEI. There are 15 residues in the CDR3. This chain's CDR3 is CASSFREVGNQPQHF. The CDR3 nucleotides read TGTGCCAGCAGTTTCAGGGAAGTAGGCAATCAGCCCCAGCATTTT.

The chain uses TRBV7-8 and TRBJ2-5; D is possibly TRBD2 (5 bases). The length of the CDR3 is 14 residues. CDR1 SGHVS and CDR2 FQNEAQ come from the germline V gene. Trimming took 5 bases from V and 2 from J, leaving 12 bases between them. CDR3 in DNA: TGTGCCAGCAGCCGAGGGAGTTTACAAGAGACCCAGTACTTC. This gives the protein CASSRGSLQETQYF.

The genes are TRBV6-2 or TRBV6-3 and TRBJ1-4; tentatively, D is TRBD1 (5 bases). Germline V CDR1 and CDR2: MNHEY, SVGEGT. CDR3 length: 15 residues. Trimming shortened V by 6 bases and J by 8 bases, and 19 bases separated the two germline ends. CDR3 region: CASSRMTAAEEKLFF. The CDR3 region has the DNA TGTGCCAGCAGCCGCATGACAGCCGCGGAGGAAAAACTGTTTTTT.

The CDR3 loop reads CASSDWTGGSSGANVLTF. CDR3 DNA sequence: TGTGCCAGCAGCGACTGGACAGGGGGCAGCTCTGGGGCCAACGTCCTGACTTTC. The chain links TRBV21-1 to TRBJ2-6; the DNA was not compared with TRBD1, the D call given in the table. TRBV21-1 has pseudogene status. There are 18 residues in the CDR3.

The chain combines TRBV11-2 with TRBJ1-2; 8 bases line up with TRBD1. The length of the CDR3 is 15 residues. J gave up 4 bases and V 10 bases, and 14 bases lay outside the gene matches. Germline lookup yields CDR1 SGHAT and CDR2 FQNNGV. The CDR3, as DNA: TGTGCCACCGGGACGTTGGGACAGGCGTTCTATGGCTACACCTTC. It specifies CATGTLGQAFYGYTF.

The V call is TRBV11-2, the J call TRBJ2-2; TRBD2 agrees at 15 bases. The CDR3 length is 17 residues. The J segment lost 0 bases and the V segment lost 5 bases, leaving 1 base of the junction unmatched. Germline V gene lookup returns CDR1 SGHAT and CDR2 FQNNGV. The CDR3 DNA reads TGTGCCAGCAGCCGGACTAGCGGGGGGGCGAACACCGGGGAGCTGTTTTTT. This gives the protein CASSRTSGGANTGELFF.

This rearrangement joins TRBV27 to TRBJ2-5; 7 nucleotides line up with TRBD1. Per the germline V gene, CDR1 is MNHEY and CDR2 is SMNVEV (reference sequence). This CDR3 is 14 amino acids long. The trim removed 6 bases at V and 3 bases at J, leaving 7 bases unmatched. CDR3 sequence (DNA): TGTGCCAGCAGCCCTGGGACAGTAGAAGAGACCCAGTACTTC. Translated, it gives CASSPGTVEETQYF.

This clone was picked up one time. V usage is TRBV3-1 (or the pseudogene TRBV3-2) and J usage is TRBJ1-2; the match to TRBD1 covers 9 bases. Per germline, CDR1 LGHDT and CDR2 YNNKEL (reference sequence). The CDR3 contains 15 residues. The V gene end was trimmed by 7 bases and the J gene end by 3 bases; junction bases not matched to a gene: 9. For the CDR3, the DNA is TGTGCCAGCACCCTAACAGGGGGCGCTGACTATGGCTACACCTTC. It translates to CASTLTGGADYGYTF.

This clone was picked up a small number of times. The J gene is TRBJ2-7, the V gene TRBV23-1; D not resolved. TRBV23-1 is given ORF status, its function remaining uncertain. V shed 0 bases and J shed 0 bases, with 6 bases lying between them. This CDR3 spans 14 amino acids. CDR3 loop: CASSQSKNSYEQYF. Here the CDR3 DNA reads TGCGCCAGCAGTCAATCTAAAAACTCCTACGAGCAGTACTTC.

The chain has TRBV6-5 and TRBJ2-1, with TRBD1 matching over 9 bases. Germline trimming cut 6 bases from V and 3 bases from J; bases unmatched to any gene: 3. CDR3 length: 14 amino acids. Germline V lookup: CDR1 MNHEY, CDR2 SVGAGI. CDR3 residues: CASSGQGIYNEQFF. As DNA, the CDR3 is TGTGCCAGCAGCGGACAGGGGATCTACAATGAGCAGTTCTTC.

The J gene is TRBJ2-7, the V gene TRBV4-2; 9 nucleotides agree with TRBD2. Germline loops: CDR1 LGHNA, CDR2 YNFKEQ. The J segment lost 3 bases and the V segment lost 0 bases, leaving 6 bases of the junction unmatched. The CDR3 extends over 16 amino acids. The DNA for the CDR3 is TGTGCCAGCAGCCAAGATCTCGAGCGGGGGGTCTACGAGCAGTACTTC. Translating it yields CASSQDLERGVYEQYF.

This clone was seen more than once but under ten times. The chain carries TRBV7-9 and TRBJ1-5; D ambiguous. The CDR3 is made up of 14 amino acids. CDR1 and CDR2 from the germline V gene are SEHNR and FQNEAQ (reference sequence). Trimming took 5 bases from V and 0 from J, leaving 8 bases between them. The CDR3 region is CASSGSYSNQPQHF. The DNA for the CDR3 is TGTGCCAGCAGCGGGAGTTATAGCAATCAGCCCCAGCATTTT. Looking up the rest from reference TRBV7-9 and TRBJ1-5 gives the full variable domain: DTGVSQNPRHKITKRGQNVTFRCDPISEHNRLYWYRQTLGQGPEFLTYFQNEAQLEKSRLLSDRFSAERPKGSFSTLEIQRTEQGDSAMYLCASSGSYSNQPQHFGDGTRLSIL.

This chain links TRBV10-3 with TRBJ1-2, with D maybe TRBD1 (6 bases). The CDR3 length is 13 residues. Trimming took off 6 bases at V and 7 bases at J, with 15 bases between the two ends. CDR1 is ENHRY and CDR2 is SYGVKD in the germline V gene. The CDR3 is CAISVGQQTGYTF. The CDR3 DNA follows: TGTGCCATCAGCGTCGGACAGCAAACTGGCTACACCTTC.